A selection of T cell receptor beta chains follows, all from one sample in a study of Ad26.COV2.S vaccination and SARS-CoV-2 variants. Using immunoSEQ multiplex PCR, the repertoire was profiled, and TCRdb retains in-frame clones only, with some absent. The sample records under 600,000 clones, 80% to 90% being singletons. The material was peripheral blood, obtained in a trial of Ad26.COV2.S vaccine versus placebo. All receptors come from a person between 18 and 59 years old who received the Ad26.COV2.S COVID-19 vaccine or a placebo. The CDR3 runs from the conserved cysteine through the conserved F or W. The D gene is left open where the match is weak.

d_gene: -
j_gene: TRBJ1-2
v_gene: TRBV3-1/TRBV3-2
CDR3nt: TGTGCCAGCAGCCAACAACCGGGACGTTTTGGCTACACCTTC
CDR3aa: CASSQQPGRFGYTF

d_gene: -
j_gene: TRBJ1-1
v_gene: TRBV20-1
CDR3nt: TGCAGTGCTAGTCCTGTGAACACTGAAGCTTTCTTT
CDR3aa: CSASPVNTEAFF

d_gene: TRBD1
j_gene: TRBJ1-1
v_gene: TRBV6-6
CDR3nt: TGTGCCAGCAATTTACCTATGGACAGGGGGTTGGGTGAAGCTTTCTTT
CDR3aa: CASNLPMDRGLGEAFF

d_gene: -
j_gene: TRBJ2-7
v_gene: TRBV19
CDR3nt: TGTGCCAGTAAGGATGCAGCGAAGGGGGAGCAGTACTTC
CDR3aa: CASKDAAKGEQYF

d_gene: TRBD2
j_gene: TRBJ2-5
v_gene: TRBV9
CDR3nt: TGTGCCAGCAGCGTAGGACTAGCGGGCCTACAAGAGACCCAGTACTTC
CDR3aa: CASSVGLAGLQETQYF

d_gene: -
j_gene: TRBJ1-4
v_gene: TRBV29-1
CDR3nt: TGCAGCGTTGAAGGCAGGGGTGAAACTAATGAAAAACTGTTTTTT
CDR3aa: CSVEGRGETNEKLFF

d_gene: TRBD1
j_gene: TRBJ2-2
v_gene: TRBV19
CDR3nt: TGTGCCAGTAGTATAAGATGGGGTAGGGGGCGGACCGGGGAGCTGTTTTTT
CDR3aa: CASSIRWGRGRTGELFF

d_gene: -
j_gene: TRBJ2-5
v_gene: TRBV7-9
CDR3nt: TGTGCCAGCAGCTCGACCCCTCAAGAGACCCAGTACTTC
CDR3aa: CASSSTPQETQYF

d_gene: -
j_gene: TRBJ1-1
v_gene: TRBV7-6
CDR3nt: TGTGCCAGCAGCTTAGATCCGGCACGGGGCGTTTTCTTT
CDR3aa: CASSLDPARGVFF

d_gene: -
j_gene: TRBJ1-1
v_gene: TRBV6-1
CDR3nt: TGTGCCAGCAGTGAGGTCGGAATTCGGTTTGGGGCTGAAGCTTTCTTT
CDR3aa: CASSEVGIRFGAEAFF

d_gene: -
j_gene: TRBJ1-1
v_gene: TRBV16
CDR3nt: TGTGCCAGCAGCCAATGGGGGAGGAACACTGAAGCTTTCTTT
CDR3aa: CASSQWGRNTEAFF

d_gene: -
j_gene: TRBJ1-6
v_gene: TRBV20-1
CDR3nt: TGCAGTGCTAGTGTGCGGGGGCCGTATTCACCCCTCCACTTT
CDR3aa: CSASVRGPYSPLHF

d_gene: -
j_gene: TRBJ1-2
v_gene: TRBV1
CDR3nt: TGCACCAGCAGCCAAGATTGGGCGAGAGGGGACTATGGCTACACCTTC
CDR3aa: CTSSQDWARGDYGYTF

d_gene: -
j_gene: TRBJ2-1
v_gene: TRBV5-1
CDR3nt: TGCGCCAGCAGCTTGGCCCAACTAGAGGCCTACAATGAGCAGTTCTTC
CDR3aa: CASSLAQLEAYNEQFF

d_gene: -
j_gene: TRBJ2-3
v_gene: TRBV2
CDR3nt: TGTGCCAGCACCGACGAGGGGGCAGATACGCAGTATTTT
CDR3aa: CASTDEGADTQYF

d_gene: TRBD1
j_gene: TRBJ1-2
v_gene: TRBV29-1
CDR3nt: TGCAGCGTTGGGGACAGCCCCCTTGGCTACACCTTC
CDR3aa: CSVGDSPLGYTF

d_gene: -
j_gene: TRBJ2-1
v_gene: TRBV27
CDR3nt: TGTGCCAGTAGGGACGGGAGCTCCTACAATGAGCAGTTCTTC
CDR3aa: CASRDGSSYNEQFF

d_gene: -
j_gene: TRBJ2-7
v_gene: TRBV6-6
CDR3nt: TGTGCCAGCAGTTACCCTCCAGGGGGGGTTCGCTACGAGCAGTACTTC
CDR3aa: CASSYPPGGVRYEQYF